This TCR beta chain derives from a study of identical twins. This clonotype was observed at least ten times. Its cognate antigen is unknown. Per the germline V gene, CDR1 is SNHLY and CDR2 is FYNNEI. The CDR3 is 12 amino acids. Between the trimmed V and J ends, which lost 8 bases and 4 bases, there was a span of 8 bases. A universal primer site was created by template switching, with the cDNA bearing unique molecular identifiers. Each CDR3 protein is one row after TCRdb ran MiXCR on the 5' RACE reads. This sample yields around 570,000 distinct CDR3 sequences, of which just under 10% are seen a single time; 2.5% to 3.5% belongs to the top ten. Whole-study results and caveats: Twin-shared out-of-frame alpha sequences were enriched for low generation probability.

Another study also made use of these data, one on yellow fever vaccine responses in identical twins.

The clonotype comes from a woman aged 18-30 years in good health. Sample: PBMCs. This chain uses TRBV2 with TRBJ2-2; D is undetermined. DNA for the CDR3: TGTGCCAGCCGTCTAACCACCGGGGAGCTGTTTTTT. It yields the protein CASRLTTGELFF.